What follows are 23 T cell receptor beta chains derived from one specimen sequenced in a study of T-cell memory formation after mild COVID-19. TCRdb itself ran the 5' RACE reads through MiXCR, one entry per CDR3 protein. The sample records around 530,000 distinct CDR3 sequences, about 20% being singletons. The sequencing sample was made of PBMCs or a T cell subset sorted from them (not recorded which). The receptors originated from an adult woman who had mild COVID-19 (a few samples of this study predate the infection). Cell type and time point are not known.

The V gene is TRBV6-2 or TRBV6-3, the J gene TRBJ2-7; maybe TRBD2 (5 bases). Germline V gives CDR1 MNHEY, CDR2 SVGEGT. CDR3 length: 12 residues. The V end was cut by 3 bases, the J end by 7 bases, with 10 bases between. CDR3 sequence reads: CASSYLRGEQYF. The CDR3 DNA is TGTGCCAGCAGTTATTTGAGAGGGGAGCAGTACTTC.

The J gene is TRBJ2-3, the V gene TRBV27, with 14 bases identical to TRBD2. Germline V gene sequence: CDR1 MNHEY, CDR2 SMNVEV (reference sequence). This CDR3 has 19 amino acids. V was pared by 6 bases and J by 2 bases, with 13 bases of the junction left unmatched. Here the CDR3 reads CASSLQRLAGGLFTDTQYF. CDR3 coding DNA: TGTGCCAGCAGCCTCCAAAGACTAGCGGGAGGGTTATTCACAGATACGCAGTATTTT.

This clonotype was counted only a few times. V gene TRBV5-1 combines with J gene TRBJ2-1; D possibly corresponds to TRBD1 (5 bases). The V end lost 1 base, the J end lost 8 bases, and 10 bases lay between the germline ends. The germline V gene has CDR1 SGHRS and CDR2 YFSETQ. CDR3 size: 13 residues. The CDR3 DNA reads TGCGCCAGCAGCTTGCCGATCAGGGATGAGCAGTTCTTC. Residues: CASSLPIRDEQFF. Supplemented by reference TRBV5-1 and TRBJ2-1, the full variable domain reads KAGVTQTPRYLIKTRGQQVTLSCSPISGHRSVSWYQQTPGQGLQFLFEYFSETQRNKGNFPGRFSGRQFSNSRSEMNVSTLELGDSALYLCASSLPIRDEQFFGPGTRLTVL.

This clonotype appeared many times. The chain recombines TRBV19 with TRBJ2-1; no reliable D call. V dropped 8 bases and J dropped 5 bases, with 16 bases sitting between them. Germline V CDR1 and CDR2: LNHDA, SQIVND (reference sequence). The CDR3 extends over 14 amino acids. CDR3 amino acids: CASGQVVANNEQFF. CDR3 in DNA: TGTGCCAGTGGTCAAGTAGTGGCAAACAATGAGCAGTTCTTC.

The table lists this clonotype with a few counts. The genes are TRBV27 and TRBJ1-2; D possibly corresponds to TRBD1 (5 bases). V lost 1 base to trimming and J lost 0 bases, with 12 bases between them. Germline CDR1 and CDR2: MNHEY and SMNVEV (reference sequence). The CDR3 consists of 16 residues. This CDR3 is CASSLWGRLSNYGYTF. CDR3 sequence (DNA): TGTGCCAGCAGTTTATGGGGCAGGCTATCTAACTATGGCTACACCTTC.

This clonotype was counted only a few times. The V gene is TRBV21-1, the J gene TRBJ1-2. TRBV21-1 is a pseudogene locus. This CDR3 region has 8 residues. Here the CDR3 reads CASTLNTF. In DNA, the CDR3 is TGTGCCAGCACCCTTAACACCTTC.

The chain carries TRBV24-1 and TRBJ1-1, with a weak D call TRBD1 (5 bases). Trimming left V 1 base short and J 5 bases short, with 16 bases between. CDR1 is KGHDR and CDR2 is SFDVKD in the germline V gene. CDR3 size: 16 residues. The CDR3 is CATSDFFWQGDTEAFF. The DNA for the CDR3 is TGTGCCACCAGTGATTTTTTCTGGCAGGGTGATACTGAAGCTTTCTTT.

This clonotype was recorded only once. Compared with germline, one end of the junction differs, possibly owing to a read error. The V and J genes are TRBV4-3 and TRBJ1-5; no reliable D call. Germline CDR1 is LGHNA and CDR2 is YSLEER. There are 17 residues in the CDR3. CDR3 sequence (DNA): TGCGCCGGCAGCCAAGATTTTGCGGGGAGGCGTAATCAGCCCCAGCATTTT. Protein product: CAGSQDFAGRRNQPQHF.

The chain links TRBV5-1 to TRBJ1-1; D is possibly TRBD1 (6 bases). From germline, CDR1 is SGHRS and CDR2 YFSETQ. Trimming pared 4 bases from V and 1 base from J, leaving 14 bases between. There are 15 residues in the CDR3. The CDR3 loop reads CASSPQFRGNTEAFF. The DNA of the CDR3 is TGCGCCAGCAGCCCACAGTTCAGGGGGAACACTGAAGCTTTCTTT.

The chain uses TRBV18 and TRBJ2-7; 14 nucleotides line up with TRBD2. Germline V gene lookup returns CDR1 KGHSH and CDR2 LQKENI. Germline trimming cut 2 bases from V and 4 bases from J; bases unmatched to any gene: 19. The CDR3 spans 21 residues. The CDR3 DNA is TGTGCCAGCTCACCAGGAATTTCCGGGACTAGCGGGAGCAGGGTCTCTTACGAGCAGTACTTC. It codes for CASSPGISGTSGSRVSYEQYF.

The gene calls are TRBV5-1 and TRBJ2-2; D is unclear. The CDR3 length is 15 residues. V was cut by 0 bases and J by 3 bases, with 9 bases left in between. CDR1 and CDR2 from the germline V gene are SGHRS and YFSETQ. The CDR3 loop is CASSLEIVDTGELFF. DNA of the CDR3: TGCGCCAGCAGCTTGGAGATCGTCGACACCGGGGAGCTGTTTTTT.

The chain links TRBV30 to TRBJ1-5; D unresolved. V gave up 0 bases and J gave up 7 bases, with 13 bases separating them. The length of the CDR3 is 14 residues. Germline CDR1 reads GTSNPN; CDR2 reads SVGIG (reference sequence). CDR3 loop: CAWSVGLLGQPQHF. The DNA for the CDR3 is TGTGCCTGGAGTGTAGGACTACTGGGGCAGCCCCAGCATTTT.

J is TRBJ1-1 and V is TRBV20-1; 7 bases align to TRBD1. Germline V gene data show CDR1 as DFQATT and CDR2 as SNEGSKA (reference sequence). Losses at the gene ends were 6 bases for V and 1 base for J; bases not matched to a gene: 11. This CDR3 comprises 15 residues. Here the CDR3 reads CSANDYRGGNTEAFF. CDR3 in DNA: TGCAGTGCCAACGACTACAGGGGAGGGAACACTGAAGCTTTCTTT.

The CDR3 reads CASRLRDRHEQFF. Written as DNA, the CDR3 is TGTGCCAGCAGGTTGAGGGATAGGCATGAGCAGTTCTTC. This chain joins TRBV3-1 and TRBJ2-1, with a tentative D call TRBD2 (5 bases). Germline CDR1 and CDR2: LGHDT and YNNKEL (reference sequence). This CDR3 region has 13 residues. Deletions cut 6 bases from V and 8 bases from J, with 14 bases between.

The rearrangement joins TRBV2 to TRBJ2-5; perhaps TRBD1 as D (6 bases). V shed 5 bases and J shed 2 bases, with 15 bases lying between them. This CDR3 region has 15 residues. Germline CDR1 reads SNHLY; CDR2 reads FYNNEI. CDR3 in amino acids: CASSFDRPIQETQYF. DNA for the CDR3: TGTGCCAGCAGTTTTGACAGGCCCATACAAGAGACCCAGTACTTC.

The V gene is TRBV12-3 or TRBV12-4, the J gene TRBJ1-1; a weak D match, TRBD1 (6 bases). V lost 6 bases and J 4 bases, leaving 12 bases between the germline ends. The CDR3 covers 13 residues. CDR3 loop: CASSLTGFTEAFF. As DNA, the CDR3 is TGTGCCAGCAGCCTCACAGGGTTCACTGAAGCTTTCTTT.

This clonotype has only a few counts. The rearrangement links TRBV4-1 to TRBJ1-6; unclear D gene. The V and J ends lost 0 bases and 1 base respectively, with 7 bases between them. This CDR3 is built from 16 residues. Germline CDR1 is MGHRA and CDR2 is YSYEKL. This CDR3 reads CASSQDPGSYNSPLHF. DNA of the CDR3: TGCGCCAGCAGCCAAGATCCGGGGTCCTATAATTCACCCCTCCACTTT.

This clonotype has a handful of counts. The chain is built from TRBV7-9 and TRBJ1-3; D unresolved. The length of the CDR3 is 11 residues. Trimming cost V 5 bases and J 11 bases, with 10 bases left between them. Germline loops: CDR1 SEHNR, CDR2 FQNEAQ (reference sequence). CDR3 nucleotides: TGTGCCAGCAGCCAACCCGGCTCCATATATTTT. Encoded protein: CASSQPGSIYF.

The V and J genes are TRBV2 and TRBJ2-1, with 10 bases matching TRBD1. Germline trimming cut 5 bases from V and 7 bases from J; bases unmatched to any gene: 8. There are 15 residues in the CDR3. Germline V gene lookup returns CDR1 SNHLY and CDR2 FYNNEI. CDR3: CASSSTGGGRNEQFF. CDR3 nucleotides: TGTGCCAGCAGTTCGACAGGGGGCGGGAGAAATGAGCAGTTCTTC. Drawing the rest from reference TRBV2 and TRBJ2-1, the complete variable domain is EPEVTQTPSHQVTQMGQEVILRCVPISNHLYFYWYRQILGQKVEFLVSFYNNEISEKSEIFDDQFSVERPDGSNFTLKIRSTKLEDSAMYFCASSSTGGGRNEQFFGPGTRLTVL.

This clonotype has more than one count but fewer than ten. The gene calls are TRBV7-2 and TRBJ2-7; 9 bases agree with TRBD2. Germline V gives CDR1 SGHTA, CDR2 FQGNSA. The CDR3 consists of 16 residues. The V segment lost 3 bases and the J segment 0 bases; nucleotides outside the gene matches: 6. CDR3 coding DNA: TGTGCCAGCAGCTTGGATGGGACTAGCAGCTCCTACGAGCAGTACTTC. This gives the protein CASSLDGTSSSYEQYF.

The chain has TRBV29-1 and TRBJ1-2; 9 bases line up with TRBD1. Trimming cost V 7 bases and J 0 bases; bases outside gene matches: 3. This CDR3 spans 13 amino acids. Germline CDR1 SQVTM, CDR2 ANQGSEA. CDR3 in DNA: TGCAGCGCCGGACAGGGGACTAACTATGGCTACACCTTC. Amino acids: CSAGQGTNYGYTF.

V is TRBV7-9 and J is TRBJ2-7; D gene uncertain. Trimming stripped 3 bases from V and 2 bases from J, with 23 bases between. This CDR3 spans 18 amino acids. Germline CDR1 is SEHNR and CDR2 is FQNEAQ (reference sequence). The CDR3 DNA reads TGTGCCAGCAGCTTTCTCATGGCGGACGACAATTACCCCTACGAGCAGTACTTC. Translation gives CASSFLMADDNYPYEQYF.

This clonotype occurred a few times. The rearrangement uses TRBV24-1 and TRBJ2-5; 8 bases line up with TRBD2. After removal of 2 bases from V and 3 bases from J, the junction contained 10 bases not matched to a gene. The CDR3 loop spans 17 amino acids. CDR1 is KGHDR, CDR2 SFDVKD, per germline. This CDR3 reads CATSDWGSGNRKETQYF. In DNA, the CDR3 is TGTGCCACCAGTGATTGGGGTAGCGGGAATCGAAAAGAGACCCAGTACTTC.